This TCR beta chain was captured in a study of siplizumab effects on memory and regulatory T cells. Study results and caveats: Naive T cells appeared more diverse than memory cells and seemed to be major alloresponse contributors.

Of note for this clone: Its antigen is undetermined.

TCRdb's table, derived via immunoSEQ multiplex PCR, lists solely in-frame clones and lacks some. The sample has tens of thousands of clones, around four fifths seen once. The sequenced material came from memory CD4+ T cells sorted from blood. The clonotype was recovered from a human donor in good health.

The CDR3 sequence is CASSPPQGSTGEQFF. CDR3 nucleotide sequence: TGTGCCAGCAGCCCTCCACAGGGGTCAACGGGTGAGCAGTTCTTC. The chain carries TRBV14 and TRBJ2-1; TRBD1 agrees at 7 bases. The CDR3 is made up of 15 amino acids. Germline-derived CDR1 and CDR2 are SGHDN and FVKESK. After removal of 4 bases from V and 9 bases from J, the junction contained 12 bases not matched to a gene. Together with reference TRBV14 and TRBJ2-1, the CDR3 gives the full variable domain: EAGVTQFPSHSVIEKGQTVTLRCDPISGHDNLYWYRRVMGKEIKFLLHFVKESKQDESGMPNNRFLAERTGGTYSTLKVQPAELEDSGVYFCASSPPQGSTGEQFFGPGTRLTVL.